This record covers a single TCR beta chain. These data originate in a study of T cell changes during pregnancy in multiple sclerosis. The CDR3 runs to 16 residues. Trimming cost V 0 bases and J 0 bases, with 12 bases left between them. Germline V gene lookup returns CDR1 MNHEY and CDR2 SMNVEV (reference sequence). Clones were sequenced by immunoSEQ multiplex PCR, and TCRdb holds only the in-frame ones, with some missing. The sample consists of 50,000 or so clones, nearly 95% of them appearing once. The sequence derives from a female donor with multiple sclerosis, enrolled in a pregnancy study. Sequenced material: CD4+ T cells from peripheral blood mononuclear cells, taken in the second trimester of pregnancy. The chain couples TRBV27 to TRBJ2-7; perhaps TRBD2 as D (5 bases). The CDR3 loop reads CASSLSGTGSSYEQYF. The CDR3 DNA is TGTGCCAGCAGTTTATCGGGCACGGGGAGCTCCTACGAGCAGTACTTC.